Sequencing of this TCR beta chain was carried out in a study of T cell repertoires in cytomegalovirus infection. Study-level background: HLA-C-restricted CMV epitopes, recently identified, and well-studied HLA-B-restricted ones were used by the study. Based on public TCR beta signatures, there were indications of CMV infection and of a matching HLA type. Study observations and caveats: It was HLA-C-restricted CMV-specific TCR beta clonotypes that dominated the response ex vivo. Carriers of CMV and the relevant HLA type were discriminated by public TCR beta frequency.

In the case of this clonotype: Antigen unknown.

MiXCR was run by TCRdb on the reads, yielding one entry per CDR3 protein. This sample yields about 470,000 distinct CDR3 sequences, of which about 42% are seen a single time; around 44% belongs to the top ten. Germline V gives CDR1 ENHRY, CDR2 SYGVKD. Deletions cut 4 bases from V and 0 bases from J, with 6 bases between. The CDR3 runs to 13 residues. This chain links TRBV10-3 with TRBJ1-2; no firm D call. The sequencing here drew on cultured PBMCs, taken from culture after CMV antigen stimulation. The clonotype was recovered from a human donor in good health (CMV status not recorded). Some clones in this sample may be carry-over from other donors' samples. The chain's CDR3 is CAISAGTNYGYTF. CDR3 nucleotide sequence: TGTGCCATCAGTGCTGGCACTAACTATGGCTACACCTTC.